The 14 T cell receptor beta chains below all came from one sample that was sequenced in a study of regulatory T cells in long-lasting Graves disease listed by TCRdb under 2021. The sample's time point label, decoded: persistent/refractory GD, antithyroid drugs over 5 years with positive TRAb. RNA was extracted from PBMCs in TRIzol for both TCR sequencing and RNA sequencing. Library preparation was by multiplex PCR. The sample was run on an Illumina HiSeq 4000. iRepertoire HTBI primers and Arm-PCR amplification of CDR3 regions were used to construct TCR beta libraries. TCRdb ran its own pipeline on the public reads, namely fastp trimming at Q25 and MiXCR clone calling, and kept in-frame beta chains. Rows with one shared CDR3 protein collapse into an entry with the most common genes and DNA. The sample contains almost 350,000 distinct CDR3 sequences, roughly a fifth of them found a single time. The ten most abundant clones make up 29% of the sample.

The sample in question was peripheral blood mononuclear cells (PBMCs), obtained when the disease was refractory, from a patient treated with antithyroid drugs. These receptors came from a female donor with Graves disease.

This clonotype was seen only a few times. The gene calls are TRBV18 and TRBJ1-4, with 11 positions matching TRBD1. After removal of 5 bases from V and 10 bases from J, the junction contained 9 bases not matched to a gene. Germline values: CDR1 KGHSH, CDR2 LQKENI. The CDR3 is made up of 15 amino acids. CDR3 DNA sequence: TGTGCCAGCTCAGCTCCGGGACAGGGGGAAGGAAAACTGTTTTTT. Amino acids: CASSAPGQGEGKLFF.

A word on this clonotype: This could be a read error, since a much larger clone is one nucleotide away. The chain combines TRBV6-5 with TRBJ1-1, with D possibly TRBD1 on 5 matching bases. Germline V gene data show CDR1 as MNHEY and CDR2 as SVGAGI. This CDR3 has 13 residues. In DNA, the CDR3 is TGTGCCCGCAGTTTATTGGGGGACACTGAAGCTTTCTTT. Its protein product is CARSLLGDTEAFF.

The chain combines TRBV12-3 or TRBV12-4 with TRBJ1-3; D is unresolved. The CDR3 runs 16 residues. The ends were cut back, 5 bases at V and 4 bases at J, with 18 bases in the middle. The CDR3 loop reads CASSTSMLMPGNTIYF. Here the CDR3 DNA reads TGTGCCAGCAGTACCTCTATGCTAATGCCAGGAAACACCATATATTTT.

This clonotype has a count of ten or more. The V call is TRBV19, the J call TRBJ1-4; D gene unclear. V was shortened by 2 bases and J by 8 bases, with 12 bases between the two germline ends. Germline-derived CDR1 and CDR2 are LNHDA and SQIVND (reference sequence). There are 14 residues in the CDR3. CDR3 DNA sequence: TGTGCCAGTAGTATAAGTCGGATTGGAGAAAAACTGTTTTTT. Residues: CASSISRIGEKLFF.

This chain connects TRBV19 to TRBJ1-1, with TRBD1 identical over 7 bases. The germline gives CDR1 LNHDA, CDR2 SQIVND (reference sequence). J was trimmed by 4 bases and V by 4 bases; bases with no gene match: 9. The CDR3 is made up of 15 amino acids. The CDR3 DNA reads as TGTGCCAGTAGTACATCAGACAGGGTAGGCACTGAAGCTTTCTTT. Translated, it gives CASSTSDRVGTEAFF.

This clonotype appeared many times. This rearrangement joins TRBV20-1 to TRBJ1-2; D is possibly TRBD1 (6 bases). V dropped 1 base and J dropped 5 bases, with 8 bases sitting between them. Germline loops: CDR1 DFQATT, CDR2 SNEGSKA (reference sequence). The CDR3 covers 12 residues. The CDR3 DNA reads TGCAGTGCTAGAGCGACAGGTTATGGCTACACCTTC. Translating gives CSARATGYGYTF.

The rearrangement links TRBV7-9 to TRBJ2-4, with 10 bases identical to TRBD1. V was pared by 5 bases and J by 0 bases, with 13 bases of the junction left unmatched. This CDR3 contains 19 residues. The germline V gene has CDR1 SEHNR and CDR2 FQNEAQ (reference sequence). The CDR3 sequence: CASSPFRDRGILAKNIQYF. The CDR3 coding sequence is TGTGCCAGCAGCCCTTTCCGGGACAGGGGAATACTAGCCAAAAACATTCAGTACTTC. The complete variable domain, with remaining parts taken from reference TRBV7-9 and TRBJ2-4, reads DTGVSQNPRHKITKRGQNVTFRCDPISEHNRLYWYRQTLGQGPEFLTYFQNEAQLEKSRLLSDRFSAERPKGSFSTLEIQRTEQGDSAMYLCASSPFRDRGILAKNIQYFGAGTRLSVL.

This clonotype showed up many times. The CDR3 region is CATSSRTDRGHGYTF. The CDR3 region has the DNA TGTGCCACCAGCAGCCGGACGGACAGGGGGCATGGCTACACCTTC. The chain recombines TRBV15 with TRBJ1-2, with 11 bases that match TRBD1. Germline assignment: CDR1 LNHNV and CDR2 YYDKDF (reference sequence). This CDR3 spans 15 amino acids. The ends lost 3 bases at V and 6 bases at J; junction bases unmatched: 6.

The genes are TRBV5-1 and TRBJ1-2; tentative D call: TRBD1 (5 bases). Germline assignment: CDR1 SGHRS and CDR2 YFSETQ. The CDR3 covers 14 residues. V was clipped by 4 bases and J by 9 bases, with 19 bases between them. The CDR3 protein is CASSPAGELRRYTF. In DNA form, the CDR3 reads TGCGCCAGCAGCCCGGCGGGGGAACTCCGCCGCTACACCTTC.

With respect to this clonotype: This may arise from a read error, as a much more abundant clone is one base away. V and J are TRBV7-3 and TRBJ1-2; TRBD1 is a possible D gene (5 bases). Germline V gene lookup returns CDR1 SGHTA and CDR2 FQGTGA. The CDR3 covers 11 residues. The CDR3: CACSGGDGYTF. In DNA form, the CDR3 reads TGTGCCTGCAGCGGGGGGGATGGCTACACCTTC.

This clonotype was seen repeatedly, ten times or more. The chain links TRBV29-1 to TRBJ2-7; 8 bases match TRBD1. Germline CDR1 reads SQVTM; CDR2 reads ANQGSEA. With 4 bases clipped from V and 4 bases from J, the junction kept 3 bases outside the gene matches. This CDR3 comprises 12 residues. CDR3 nucleotides: TGCAGCGTTGGTACAGGGGGGTACGAGCAGTACTTC. It codes for CSVGTGGYEQYF.

This clonotype was found many times. The V gene is TRBV6-1, the J gene TRBJ2-7, with 10 bases matching TRBD2. The CDR3 length is 13 residues. Germline V CDR1 and CDR2: MNHNS, SASEGT. V was pared by 8 bases and J by 5 bases, with 6 bases of the junction left unmatched. CDR3 nucleotide sequence: TGTGCCAGCGTTAGCGGGAGGACGGACGAGCAGTACTTC. It codes for CASVSGRTDEQYF.

The V and J genes are TRBV4-1 and TRBJ2-4; 14 bases are shared with TRBD2. CDR3 size: 17 residues. V was clipped by 2 bases and J by 7 bases; unmatched bases: 7. Germline V gene lookup returns CDR1 MGHRA and CDR2 YSYEKL. The DNA for the CDR3 is TGCGCCAGCAGCCAACCTAGACTAGCGGGGGGGATTAACATTCAGTACTTC. Its translation: CASSQPRLAGGINIQYF.

This clonotype came up many times. The chain joins TRBV11-2 to TRBJ2-7, with D unresolved. Germline CDR1 SGHAT, CDR2 FQNNGV. CDR3 length: 14 amino acids. With 7 bases removed from V and 4 bases from J, the gap between germline ends came to 17 bases. This CDR3 is CASTYSDLRYEQYF. The CDR3 nucleotides read TGTGCCAGCACCTACTCTGATTTGCGGTACGAGCAGTACTTC.